This is a list of T cell receptor beta chains from one sample in a study of cytomegalovirus exposure and HLA in healthy donors. The data were produced by immunoSEQ multiplex PCR, yet TCRdb's version contains in-frame clones alone and is incomplete. The sample lists some 160,000 clones, roughly 80% seen once, with about 4.1% in the top ten. The sequencing input was PBMCs. The receptors were sampled from a woman in her thirties or forties in good health and CMV-seropositive. CDR3s include the opening cysteine and the closing phenylalanine or tryptophan. Fields, in order: J gene, D gene, V gene, CDR3 protein, CDR3 DNA. The D gene is left open where the match is weak.

J gene: TRBJ1-4
D gene: NA
V gene: TRBV25-1
CDR3 protein: CASSEFRGREKLFF
CDR3 DNA: TGTGCCAGCAGTGAATTCAGGGGCCGGGAAAAACTGTTTTTT

J gene: TRBJ2-7
D gene: TRBD2
V gene: TRBV11-2
CDR3 protein: CASSLSGRTYEQYF
CDR3 DNA: TGTGCCAGCAGCCTCAGCGGGAGGACCTACGAGCAGTACTTC

J gene: TRBJ1-2
D gene: NA
V gene: TRBV6-1
CDR3 protein: CASSENHSNYGYTF
CDR3 DNA: TGTGCCAGCAGTGAAAACCACAGTAACTATGGCTACACCTTC

J gene: TRBJ1-2
D gene: TRBD1
V gene: TRBV5-8
CDR3 protein: CASSITGQGELYGYTF
CDR3 DNA: TGTGCCAGCAGCATAACGGGACAGGGGGAACTCTATGGCTACACCTTC

J gene: TRBJ2-1
D gene: NA
V gene: TRBV28
CDR3 protein: CASSPVSGKQFF
CDR3 DNA: TGTGCCAGCAGTCCCGTCTCAGGCAAGCAGTTCTTC

J gene: TRBJ2-1
D gene: NA
V gene: TRBV6-1
CDR3 protein: CASRGTVGASNEQFF
CDR3 DNA: TGTGCCAGCAGGGGTACAGTGGGGGCGAGCAATGAGCAGTTCTTC

J gene: TRBJ2-1
D gene: TRBD1
V gene: TRBV5-8
CDR3 protein: CASSLAPGQGKFF
CDR3 DNA: TGTGCCAGCAGCTTGGCCCCGGGACAGGGAAAGTTCTTC

J gene: TRBJ2-7
D gene: TRBD1
V gene: TRBV28
CDR3 protein: CASSPHRGRYEQYF
CDR3 DNA: TGTGCCAGCAGTCCCCACAGGGGCAGGTACGAGCAGTACTTC

J gene: TRBJ1-5
D gene: NA
V gene: TRBV28
CDR3 protein: CASSLGGLGDQPQHF
CDR3 DNA: TGTGCCAGCAGCCTAGGGGGATTAGGGGATCAGCCCCAGCATTTT

J gene: TRBJ1-6
D gene: NA
V gene: TRBV5-4
CDR3 protein: CASRPQNEFNSPLHF
CDR3 DNA: TGTGCCAGCAGGCCACAGAATGAATTTAATTCACCCCTCCACTTT

J gene: TRBJ2-3
D gene: NA
V gene: TRBV7-3
CDR3 protein: CASSFLDSTDTQYF
CDR3 DNA: TGTGCCAGCAGCTTCCTAGACTCCACAGATACGCAGTATTTT

J gene: TRBJ2-5
D gene: TRBD2
V gene: TRBV5-6
CDR3 protein: CASSNSGEQETQYF
CDR3 DNA: TGTGCCAGCAGCAATAGCGGGGAACAAGAGACCCAGTACTTC

J gene: TRBJ2-5
D gene: NA
V gene: TRBV10-2
CDR3 protein: CASSSSRVETQYF
CDR3 DNA: TGCGCCAGCAGTTCCTCTAGAGTGGAGACCCAGTACTTC

J gene: TRBJ2-2
D gene: TRBD2
V gene: TRBV27
CDR3 protein: CASMKRGGRTGELFF
CDR3 DNA: TGTGCCAGCATGAAGCGGGGGGGTCGGACCGGGGAGCTGTTTTTT

J gene: TRBJ1-2
D gene: NA
V gene: TRBV19
CDR3 protein: CASNPRGLGGYTF
CDR3 DNA: TGTGCCAGTAACCCTCGGGGTTTAGGAGGCTACACCTTC

J gene: TRBJ2-7
D gene: NA
V gene: TRBV28
CDR3 protein: CASSPLEGGVYEQYF
CDR3 DNA: TGTGCCAGCAGCCCGCTCGAAGGGGGTGTCTACGAGCAGTACTTC

J gene: TRBJ2-5
D gene: TRBD1
V gene: TRBV4-3
CDR3 protein: CASSQDGQGGRETQYF
CDR3 DNA: TGCGCCAGCAGCCAAGACGGACAGGGGGGACGAGAGACCCAGTACTTC

J gene: TRBJ2-5
D gene: TRBD2
V gene: TRBV29-1
CDR3 protein: CSAKREVGETQYF
CDR3 DNA: TGCAGCGCCAAGCGGGAGGTCGGAGAGACCCAGTACTTC

J gene: TRBJ1-6
D gene: NA
V gene: TRBV6-1
CDR3 protein: CASSEVGSNSPLHF
CDR3 DNA: TGTGCCAGCAGTGAAGTCGGTTCTAATTCACCCCTCCACTTT

J gene: TRBJ2-2
D gene: NA
V gene: TRBV2
CDR3 protein: CASSEGRVSTGELFF
CDR3 DNA: TGTGCCAGCAGTGAAGGGAGGGTTAGCACCGGGGAGCTGTTTTTT

J gene: TRBJ1-2
D gene: NA
V gene: TRBV28
CDR3 protein: CASSRYRGANYGYTF
CDR3 DNA: TGTGCCAGCAGTCGCTATCGGGGGGCAAACTATGGCTACACCTTC

J gene: TRBJ2-5
D gene: NA
V gene: TRBV21-1
CDR3 protein: CASSLAGIQETQYF
CDR3 DNA: TGTGCCAGCAGTCTAGCGGGAATCCAAGAGACCCAGTACTTC

J gene: TRBJ2-2
D gene: NA
V gene: TRBV7-8
CDR3 protein: CASRGAQEATGELFF
CDR3 DNA: TGTGCCAGCAGAGGGGCCCAGGAAGCCACCGGGGAGCTGTTTTTT

J gene: TRBJ1-2
D gene: NA
V gene: TRBV4-3
CDR3 protein: CASSPGGEVHGYTF
CDR3 DNA: TGCGCCAGCTCCCCGGGAGGAGAAGTCCATGGCTACACCTTC